What follows are 9 T cell receptor beta chains derived from one specimen sequenced in a study of blood T cells in healthy people across ages. Together with a sample-barcoded 5' primer, a J-beta primer mix was included in a second PCR lasting about 7 to 11 cycles. In TCRdb, the 5' RACE reads were re-called with MiXCR into one record per CDR3 protein. The sample includes about 1.6 million distinct CDR3 sequences, roughly 32% of them seen just once. Sequenced material: blood. All receptors come from a woman between 25 and 40 years old in good health.

CDR3 in DNA: TGTGCCTGGACCGCGTCGTCATCGGGGGAGCAGTACTTC. This translates into CAWTASSSGEQYF. The chain carries TRBV30 and TRBJ2-7; the D gene is possibly TRBD2 (5 bases). Germline-derived CDR1 and CDR2 are GTSNPN and SVGIG (reference sequence). Trimming took off 4 bases at V and 7 bases at J, with 17 bases between the two ends. The CDR3 runs 13 residues.

This clonotype has more than one count but fewer than ten. The rearrangement joins TRBV29-1 to TRBJ2-2; 10 bases agree with TRBD1. Germline CDR1 SQVTM, CDR2 ANQGSEA. V gave up 6 bases and J gave up 6 bases; unmatched junction bases: 4. The CDR3 runs to 13 residues. CDR3 in amino acids: CSVMTGGSGELFF. As DNA, the CDR3 is TGCAGCGTCATGACAGGGGGCTCCGGGGAGCTGTTTTTT.

This clonotype was counted a few times. The V gene is TRBV20-1, the J gene TRBJ2-3; 7 nucleotides line up with TRBD1. CDR3 length: 15 amino acids. Germline-derived CDR1 and CDR2 are DFQATT and SNEGSKA (reference sequence). The CDR3 sequence: CSAQPGTAGTDTQYF. The CDR3 bases are TGCAGCGCCCAACCCGGGACAGCAGGGACAGATACGCAGTATTTT.

Note on this clonotype: A much larger clone differs from this one at a single base, so this may be a read error. The V call is TRBV29-1, the J call TRBJ2-3; no clear D. The V and J ends lost 7 bases and 1 base respectively, with 9 bases between them. The CDR3 has 12 amino acids. The V gene's germline CDR1 is SQVTM and CDR2 ANQGSEA. The CDR3 loop is CSDSHRTDTQYF. Here the CDR3 DNA reads TGCAGCGACTCACACCGCACAGATACGCAGTATTTT.

This clonotype was seen more than once but under ten times. The J gene is TRBJ2-5, the V gene TRBV20-1, with D perhaps TRBD2 (6 bases). Germline V gene lookup returns CDR1 DFQATT and CDR2 SNEGSKA (reference sequence). V gave up 3 bases and J gave up 0 bases, with 14 bases separating them. This CDR3 region has 15 residues. The CDR3 is CSASPGVSDQETQYF. The DNA for the CDR3 is TGCAGTGCTAGCCCGGGGGTGTCTGACCAAGAGACCCAGTACTTC.

The V gene is TRBV18, the J gene TRBJ1-1; D unclear. Trimming removed 5 bases from V and 6 bases from J, with 16 bases in between. CDR1 is KGHSH and CDR2 is LQKENI in the germline V gene. CDR3 size: 14 residues. CDR3 sequence: CASSSGSTGAEAFF. The CDR3 DNA is TGTGCCAGCTCATCGGGCAGTACCGGGGCTGAAGCTTTCTTT. Looking up the rest from reference TRBV18 and TRBJ1-1 gives the full variable domain: NAGVMQNPRHLVRRRGQEARLRCSPMKGHSHVYWYRQLPEEGLKFMVYLQKENIIDESGMPKERFSAEFPKEGPSILRIQQVVRGDSAAYFCASSSGSTGAEAFFGQGTRLTVV.

The chain has TRBV6-5 and TRBJ2-1; D unclear. V gave up 0 bases and J gave up 6 bases, with 9 bases separating them. This CDR3 is built from 14 residues. Germline V gene lookup returns CDR1 MNHEY and CDR2 SVGAGI. The CDR3 protein is CASSYSTPVNEQFF. As DNA, the CDR3 is TGTGCCAGCAGTTACTCTACCCCTGTCAATGAGCAGTTCTTC.

This rearrangement joins TRBV20-1 to TRBJ2-7; no firm D call. This CDR3 is 12 amino acids long. Trimming cost V 5 bases and J 1 base, with 9 bases left between them. Germline CDR1 DFQATT, CDR2 SNEGSKA (reference sequence). CDR3 in DNA: TGCAGTGCTGGGGTAGTGTCCTACGAGCAGTACTTC. Translated, it gives CSAGVVSYEQYF.

This clonotype turned up a few times. The chain has TRBV5-1 and TRBJ2-7; 9 positions match TRBD1. Germline CDR1 and CDR2: SGHRS and YFSETQ. The CDR3 runs 16 residues. The V segment lost 0 bases and the J segment 6 bases; nucleotides outside the gene matches: 10. The CDR3 sequence: CASSLGQGGTLLEQYF. The CDR3 DNA is TGCGCCAGCAGCTTGGGACAGGGGGGAACCCTCCTCGAGCAGTACTTC.